Below are 27 T cell receptor beta chains sequenced from a single sample in a study of shared clonotypes between healthy human individuals. Assay used: immunoSEQ multiplex PCR; TCRdb lists only in-frame clones, some missing. Here the sample spans about 730,000 clones, 72% being singletons. The sample comprised memory CD4+ T cells sorted from blood. As to subset: CD45RA-negative fraction. The receptors here all came from a woman in her 30s in good health.

V and J are TRBV5-6 and TRBJ2-3; possible D gene TRBD1, 6 bases. The CDR3 covers 16 residues. Trimming cost V 4 bases and J 4 bases, with 19 bases left between them. Per germline, CDR1 SGHDT and CDR2 YYEEEE. The CDR3 DNA reads TGTGCCAGCAGCCTCAGGACAGTGAGCCGGTCAGATACGCAGTATTTT. It specifies CASSLRTVSRSDTQYF. Using reference TRBV5-6 and TRBJ2-3 for the parts outside the CDR3, the full variable domain is DAGVTQSPTHLIKTRGQQVTLRCSPKSGHDTVSWYQQALGQGPQFIFQYYEEEERQRGNFPDRFSGHQFPNYSSELNVNALLLGDSALYLCASSLRTVSRSDTQYFGPGTRLTVL.

V and J are TRBV4-2 and TRBJ2-3; possible D gene TRBD2, 5 bases. The germline V gene encodes CDR1 LGHNA and CDR2 YNFKEQ. Trimming removed 2 bases at V and 4 bases at J, with 13 bases between. CDR3 size: 15 residues. The CDR3 region has the DNA TGTGCCAGCAGCCAAAGCGGCTCAGAACCAGATACGCAGTATTTT. It specifies CASSQSGSEPDTQYF.

As regards this clone: Other DNA sequences from this sample encode an identical CDR3 as well. This rearrangement joins TRBV11-2 to TRBJ2-7; unclear D gene. From germline, CDR1 is SGHAT and CDR2 FQNNGV. V lost 3 bases and J lost 2, with 2 bases in between. This CDR3 comprises 11 residues. The CDR3 sequence is CASSLAYEQYF. The CDR3 DNA is TGTGCCAGCAGCTTGGCCTACGAGCAGTACTTC.

This clone was counted between two and nine times. This chain links TRBV11-3 with TRBJ2-1; D remains ambiguous. The CDR3 contains 14 residues. The ends were cut back, 5 bases at V and 3 bases at J, with 11 bases in the middle. Per the germline V gene, CDR1 is SGHNT and CDR2 is YENEEA. The CDR3 sequence is CASSGNNNYNEQFF. The CDR3 DNA follows: TGTGCCAGCAGCGGAAATAACAACTACAATGAGCAGTTCTTC.

The CDR3 loop reads CASSKGGLAEEQYF. The CDR3 bases are TGTGCCAGCAGTAAGGGGGGACTAGCGGAAGAGCAGTACTTC. The chain is built from TRBV6-6 and TRBJ2-7; TRBD2 matches at 11 bases. V shed 5 bases and J 7 bases; nucleotides not matched to a gene: 7. The germline gives CDR1 MNHNY, CDR2 SVGAGI (reference sequence). The CDR3 runs to 14 residues.

The chain employs TRBV11-2 and TRBJ2-3; 9 nucleotides match TRBD2. Germline values: CDR1 SGHAT, CDR2 FQNNGV. The CDR3 contains 18 residues. With 5 bases clipped from V and 2 bases from J, the junction kept 14 bases outside the gene matches. The CDR3, as DNA: TGTGCCAGCAGCCAACGGGGCCGAGCGGGGGGACTCACAGATACGCAGTATTTT. The encoded protein is CASSQRGRAGGLTDTQYF.

CDR3 sequence: CASLGNTIYF. CDR3 bases: TGTGCCAGCCTCGGAAACACCATATATTTT. The genes are TRBV28 and TRBJ1-3; D not certain. CDR1 and CDR2 (germline): MDHEN, SYDVKM. V was cut by 8 bases and J by 4 bases, with 3 bases left in between. The CDR3 covers 10 residues.

This clone appeared a few times. This chain uses TRBV5-1 with TRBJ2-3, with D possibly TRBD2 on 7 matching bases. Germline V gene data show CDR1 as SGHRS and CDR2 as YFSETQ. Trimming removed 6 bases from V and 2 bases from J, with 16 bases in between. The CDR3 extends over 15 amino acids. CDR3 sequence (DNA): TGCGCCAGCACCCGGGGGGCAGGCAACACAGATACGCAGTATTTT. Translation: CASTRGAGNTDTQYF.

The chain is built from TRBV28 and TRBJ2-7; perhaps TRBD1 as D (6 bases). Per the germline V gene, CDR1 is MDHEN and CDR2 is SYDVKM. The germline V and J ends were trimmed by 7 bases and 3 bases, with 13 bases remaining between them. The CDR3 covers 13 residues. CDR3 protein: CASTTTGLYEQYF. CDR3 nucleotides: TGTGCCAGCACGACGACAGGACTCTACGAGCAGTACTTC.

The V and J genes are TRBV7-2 and TRBJ2-5, with D maybe TRBD2 (5 bases). CDR1 is SGHTA, CDR2 FQGNSA, per germline. The CDR3 runs to 13 residues. Deletions cut 5 bases from V and 7 bases from J, with 14 bases between. The CDR3 reads CASSPEVGRTQYF. CDR3 nucleotides: TGTGCCAGCAGCCCGGAGGTAGGCCGGACCCAGTACTTC.

The DNA of the CDR3 is TGTGCCAGCAGAATATTCGGGATGGGCTACGAGCAGTACTTC. This codes for CASRIFGMGYEQYF. V and J are TRBV5-4 and TRBJ2-7, with D perhaps matching TRBD2 (5 bases). This CDR3 has 14 residues. Trimming took off 5 bases at V and 3 bases at J, with 15 bases between the two ends. In germline, CDR1 is SGHNT, CDR2 YYREEE (reference sequence). The full variable domain, in which reference TRBV5-4 and TRBJ2-7 provide the parts outside the CDR3, is ETGVTQSPTHLIKTRGQQVTLRCSSQSGHNTVSWYQQALGQGPQFIFQYYREEENGRGNFPPRFSGLQFPNYSSELNVNALELDDSALYLCASRIFGMGYEQYFGPGTRLTVT.

The chain is built from TRBV19 and TRBJ2-2, with D possibly matching TRBD1 (6 bases). Germline V gives CDR1 LNHDA, CDR2 SQIVND (reference sequence). CDR3 length: 14 residues. V gave up 8 bases and J gave up 2 bases, with 12 bases separating them. The CDR3 protein is CASLQGFNTGELFF. In DNA, the CDR3 is TGTGCCAGTCTACAGGGATTTAACACCGGGGAGCTGTTTTTT.

This sequence joins TRBV5-1 and TRBJ2-5; either TRBD1 or TRBD2 may fit D (5 bases each). CDR3 length equals 15 residues. Trimming pared 4 bases from V and 2 bases from J, leaving 15 bases between. The germline CDR1 and CDR2 sequences are SGHRS and YFSETQ. The CDR3: CASSGGAVSQETQYF. The CDR3, as DNA: TGCGCCAGCAGCGGGGGTGCGGTCAGTCAAGAGACCCAGTACTTC.

The table lists this clone with a count of one. The chain is built from TRBV11-3 and TRBJ2-2; D might be TRBD2 (6 bases). The CDR3 loop spans 14 amino acids. Germline loops: CDR1 SGHNT, CDR2 YENEEA. The V end lost 5 bases, the J end lost 4 bases, and 11 bases lay between the germline ends. The CDR3, as DNA: TGTGCCAGCAGCCCAAGGGAGGCCACCGGGGAGCTGTTTTTT. Translated: CASSPREATGELFF.

This clone was counted a few times. The chain carries TRBV5-4 and TRBJ2-7; D ambiguous. Trimming removed 0 bases from V and 2 bases from J, with 15 bases in between. Germline CDR1 and CDR2: SGHNT and YYREEE (reference sequence). The CDR3 is made up of 16 amino acids. CDR3 sequence: CASSLALLGSTYEQYF. The DNA for the CDR3 is TGTGCCAGCAGCTTGGCTCTCTTGGGATCTACCTACGAGCAGTACTTC.

The chain links TRBV5-5 to TRBJ2-3; D uncertain. Germline lookup yields CDR1 SGHKS and CDR2 YYEKEE (reference sequence). The CDR3 spans 13 residues. V dropped 1 base and J dropped 4 bases, with 7 bases sitting between them. This chain's CDR3 is CASSLQPPDTQYF. Written as DNA, the CDR3 is TGTGCCAGCAGCTTGCAGCCCCCAGATACGCAGTATTTT.

This chain connects TRBV5-4 to TRBJ1-1, with D maybe TRBD1 (5 bases). The CDR3 covers 16 residues. Trimming cost V 3 bases and J 1 base, with 16 bases left between them. The germline CDR1 and CDR2 sequences are SGHNT and YYREEE (reference sequence). The CDR3 nucleotides are TGTGCCAGCAGCTCTCCCGCGGGGGAGGGGAACACTGAAGCTTTCTTT. This gives the protein CASSSPAGEGNTEAFF.

This clone was counted a few times. This same CDR3 is encoded by further DNA sequences in the sample. The rearrangement uses TRBV28 and TRBJ1-5; TRBD1 is a possible D gene (6 bases). The germline CDR1 and CDR2 sequences are MDHEN and SYDVKM. This CDR3 has 14 amino acids. Trimming pared 1 base from V and 7 bases from J, leaving 11 bases between. The CDR3 bases are TGTGCCAGCAGTTTATTACAGGGCGGACAGCCCCAGCATTTT. Translating it yields CASSLLQGGQPQHF.

The chain is built from TRBV9 and TRBJ2-7; no firm D call. The V and J ends lost 1 base and 2 bases respectively, with 10 bases between them. The germline V gene has CDR1 SGDLS and CDR2 YYNGEE. The CDR3 has 14 amino acids. The CDR3 reads CASSVNSLPYEQYF. DNA of the CDR3: TGTGCCAGCAGCGTAAACAGTCTCCCCTACGAGCAGTACTTC.

This rearrangement joins TRBV7-8 to TRBJ1-3; D possibly corresponds to TRBD1 (6 bases). Germline V gene lookup returns CDR1 SGHVS and CDR2 FQNEAQ. The CDR3 has 15 residues. With 1 base removed from V and 9 bases from J, the gap between germline ends came to 16 bases. The CDR3 DNA reads as TGTGCCAGCAGCTTAGAACAGGGAGTGGTAGGCACCATATATTTT. This encodes CASSLEQGVVGTIYF.

This chain links TRBV6-9 with TRBJ1-2; D is uncertain. The CDR3 length is 13 residues. From germline, CDR1 is MNHGY and CDR2 SVAAGI. Trimming cost V 7 bases and J 1 base, with 10 bases left between them. CDR3 nucleotide sequence: TGTGCCAGCATTGTAGACCTTAACTATGGCTACACCTTC. It encodes CASIVDLNYGYTF.

The chain uses TRBV27 and TRBJ2-7; D is possibly TRBD1 (7 bases). Germline lookup yields CDR1 MNHEY and CDR2 SMNVEV (reference sequence). The V gene lost 2 bases and the J gene lost 4 bases, with 15 bases spanning the gap. CDR3 size: 15 residues. The chain's CDR3 is CASSLQGEAGYEQYF. DNA of the CDR3: TGTGCCAGCAGTTTACAGGGGGAGGCCGGGTACGAGCAGTACTTC.

The chain carries TRBV11-2 and TRBJ2-1; D might be TRBD2 (6 bases). Germline CDR1 SGHAT, CDR2 FQNNGV. The CDR3 contains 17 residues. V was trimmed by 0 bases and J by 0 bases, leaving 12 bases between them. Here the CDR3 reads CASSLEYRGTSYNEQFF. The CDR3 DNA follows: TGTGCCAGCAGCTTAGAATATCGCGGGACCTCCTACAATGAGCAGTTCTTC.

The rearrangement links TRBV6-4 to TRBJ1-2; 8 nucleotides agree with TRBD1. Germline V gene sequence: CDR1 MRHNA, CDR2 SNTAGT. Trimming removed 6 bases from V and 3 bases from J; junction bases left unmatched: 6. The length of the CDR3 is 14 residues. The CDR3 DNA reads TGTGCCAGCAGCAGGACAGGGAGCGACTATGGCTACACCTTC. Translating it yields CASSRTGSDYGYTF.

The chain joins TRBV7-2 to TRBJ1-2, with D tentatively TRBD1 (5 bases). V was cut by 1 base and J by 5 bases, with 14 bases left in between. The CDR3 runs 15 residues. The germline CDR1 and CDR2 sequences are SGHTA and FQGNSA. CDR3 nucleotide sequence: TGTGCCAGCAGCTTAGGTCTTTCGCAGGGTTATGGCTACACCTTC. Its protein product is CASSLGLSQGYGYTF.

The chain is built from TRBV5-1 and TRBJ2-7; tentatively, D is TRBD1 (6 bases). The CDR3 length is 14 residues. V lost 1 base to trimming and J lost 2 bases, with 10 bases between them. Germline V gene lookup returns CDR1 SGHRS and CDR2 YFSETQ. DNA for the CDR3: TGCGCCAGCAGCTTGTCAGGGGTGACCTACGAGCAGTACTTC. It is translated as CASSLSGVTYEQYF.

This chain joins TRBV9 and TRBJ2-1; D is unresolved. Deletions cut 4 bases from V and 8 bases from J, with 10 bases between. Germline V gene data show CDR1 as SGDLS and CDR2 as YYNGEE. The CDR3 sequence is 12 residues long. The CDR3 reads CASSSLTDEQFF. The DNA for the CDR3 is TGTGCCAGCAGCTCGCTTACCGATGAGCAGTTCTTC. Full variable domain (rest looked up from reference TRBV9 and TRBJ2-1): DSGVTQTPKHLITATGQRVTLRCSPRSGDLSVYWYQQSLDQGLQFLIQYYNGEERAKGNILERFSAQQFPDLHSELNLSSLELGDSALYFCASSSLTDEQFFGPGTRLTVL.